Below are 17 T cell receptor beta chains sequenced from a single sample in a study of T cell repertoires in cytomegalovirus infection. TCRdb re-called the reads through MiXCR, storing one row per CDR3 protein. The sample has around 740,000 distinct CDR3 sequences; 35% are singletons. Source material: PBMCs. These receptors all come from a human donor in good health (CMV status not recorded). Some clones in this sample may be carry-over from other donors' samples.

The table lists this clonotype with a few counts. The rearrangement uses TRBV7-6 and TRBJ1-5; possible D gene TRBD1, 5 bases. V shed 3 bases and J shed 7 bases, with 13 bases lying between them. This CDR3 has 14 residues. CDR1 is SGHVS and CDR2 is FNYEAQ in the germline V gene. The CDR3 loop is CASSFGGVGQPQHF. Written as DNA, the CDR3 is TGTGCCAGCAGCTTTGGAGGGGTCGGACAGCCCCAGCATTTT. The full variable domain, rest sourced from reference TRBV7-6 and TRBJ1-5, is GAGVSQSPRYKVTKRGQDVALRCDPISGHVSLYWYRQALGQGPEFLTYFNYEAQQDKSGLPNDRFSAERPEGSISTLTIQRTEQRDSAMYRCASSFGGVGQPQHFGDGTRLSIL.

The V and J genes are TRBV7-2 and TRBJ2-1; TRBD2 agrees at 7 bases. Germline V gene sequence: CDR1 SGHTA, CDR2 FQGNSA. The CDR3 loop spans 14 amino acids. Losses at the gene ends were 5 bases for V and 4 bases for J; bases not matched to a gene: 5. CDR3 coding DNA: TGTGCCAGCAGCACTACTAGCGTATACAATGAGCAGTTCTTC. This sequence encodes CASSTTSVYNEQFF.

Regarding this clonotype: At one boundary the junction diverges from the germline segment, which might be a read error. As DNA, the CDR3 is TGTGCTAGCGGGGGAGGCACCGGGGAGCGGTTTTTT. Protein product: CASGGGTGERFF. The V call is TRBV7-6, the J call TRBJ2-2; 9 bases are shared with TRBD2. Germline V CDR1 and CDR2: SGHVS, FNYEAQ. This CDR3 region has 12 residues.

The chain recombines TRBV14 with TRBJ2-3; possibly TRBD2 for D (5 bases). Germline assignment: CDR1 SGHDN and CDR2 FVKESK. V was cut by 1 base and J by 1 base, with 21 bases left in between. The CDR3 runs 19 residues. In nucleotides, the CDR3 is TGTGCCAGCAGCCAAGGGCAAGGGAGAGGTCTAGGGCGCACAGATACGCAGTATTTT. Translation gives CASSQGQGRGLGRTDTQYF.

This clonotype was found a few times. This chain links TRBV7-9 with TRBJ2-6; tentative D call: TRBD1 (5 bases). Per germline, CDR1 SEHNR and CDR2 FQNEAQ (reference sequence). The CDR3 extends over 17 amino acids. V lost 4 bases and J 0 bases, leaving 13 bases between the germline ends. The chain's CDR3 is CASSSTDSLSGANVLTF. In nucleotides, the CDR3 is TGTGCCAGCAGCTCCACAGACAGCCTCTCTGGGGCCAACGTCCTGACTTTC.

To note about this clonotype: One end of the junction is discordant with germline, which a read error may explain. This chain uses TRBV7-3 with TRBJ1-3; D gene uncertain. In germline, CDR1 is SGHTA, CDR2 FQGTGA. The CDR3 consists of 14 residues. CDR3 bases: TGTGCCATCAGCTTAACAATCGTTGGGAACACCATATATTTT. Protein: CAISLTIVGNTIYF.

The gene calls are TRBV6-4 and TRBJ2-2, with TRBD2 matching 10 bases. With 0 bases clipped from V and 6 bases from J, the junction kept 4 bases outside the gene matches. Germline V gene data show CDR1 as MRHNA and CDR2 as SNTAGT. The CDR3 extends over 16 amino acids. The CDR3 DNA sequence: TGTGCCAGCAGTGACTCTAGCGGGAGGCGCCCCGGGGAGCTGTTTTTT. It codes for CASSDSSGRRPGELFF.

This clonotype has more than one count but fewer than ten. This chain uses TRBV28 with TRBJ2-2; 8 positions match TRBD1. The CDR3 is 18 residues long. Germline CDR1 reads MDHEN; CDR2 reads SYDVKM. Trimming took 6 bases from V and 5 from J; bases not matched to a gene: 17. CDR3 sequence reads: CASSPPGVDRGRTGELFF. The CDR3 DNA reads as TGTGCCAGCAGCCCACCGGGGGTTGACAGGGGTAGAACCGGGGAGCTGTTTTTT.

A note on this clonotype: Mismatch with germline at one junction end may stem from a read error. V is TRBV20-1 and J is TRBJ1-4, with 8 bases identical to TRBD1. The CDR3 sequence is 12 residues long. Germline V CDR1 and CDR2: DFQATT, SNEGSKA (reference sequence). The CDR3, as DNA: TGCAGTGCCAGAGCCGACAGGGGCAAACTGTTTTTT. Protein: CSARADRGKLFF.

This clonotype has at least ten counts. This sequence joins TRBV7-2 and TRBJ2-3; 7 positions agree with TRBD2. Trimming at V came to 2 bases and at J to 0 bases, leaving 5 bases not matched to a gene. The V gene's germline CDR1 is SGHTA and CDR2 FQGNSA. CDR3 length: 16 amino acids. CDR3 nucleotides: TGTGCCAGCAGCTTAATGGCTAGCGGAAGCACAGATACGCAGTATTTT. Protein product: CASSLMASGSTDTQYF.

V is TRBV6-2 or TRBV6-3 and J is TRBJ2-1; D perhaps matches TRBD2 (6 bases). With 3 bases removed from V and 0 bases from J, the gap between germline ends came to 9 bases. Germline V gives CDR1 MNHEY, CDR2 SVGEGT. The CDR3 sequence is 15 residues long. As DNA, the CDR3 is TGTGCCAGCAGTTATTACGGGAGCTCCTACAATGAGCAGTTCTTC. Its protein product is CASSYYGSSYNEQFF.

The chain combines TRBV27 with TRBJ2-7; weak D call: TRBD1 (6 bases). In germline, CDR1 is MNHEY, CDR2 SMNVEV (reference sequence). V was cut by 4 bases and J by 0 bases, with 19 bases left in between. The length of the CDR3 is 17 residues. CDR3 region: CASSYQTPGHPSYEQYF. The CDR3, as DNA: TGTGCCAGCAGTTATCAAACCCCGGGACATCCCTCCTACGAGCAGTACTTC.

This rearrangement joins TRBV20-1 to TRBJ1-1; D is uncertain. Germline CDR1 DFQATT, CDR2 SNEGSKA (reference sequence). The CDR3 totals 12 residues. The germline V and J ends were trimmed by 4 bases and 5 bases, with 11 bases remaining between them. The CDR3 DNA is TGCAGTGCTACCTCTCAGAGAACTGAAGCTTTCTTT. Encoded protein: CSATSQRTEAFF.

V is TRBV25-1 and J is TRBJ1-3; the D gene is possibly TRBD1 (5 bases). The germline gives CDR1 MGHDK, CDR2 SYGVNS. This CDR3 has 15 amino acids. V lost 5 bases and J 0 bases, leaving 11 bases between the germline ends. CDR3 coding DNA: TGTGCCAGCAGTATAGGGACCTTCTCTGGAAACACCATATATTTT. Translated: CASSIGTFSGNTIYF.

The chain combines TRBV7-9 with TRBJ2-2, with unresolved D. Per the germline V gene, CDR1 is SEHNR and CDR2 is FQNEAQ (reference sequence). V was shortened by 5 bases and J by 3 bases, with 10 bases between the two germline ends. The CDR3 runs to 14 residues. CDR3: CASSQRPYTGELFF. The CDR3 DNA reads TGTGCCAGCAGCCAACGACCGTACACCGGGGAGCTGTTTTTT.

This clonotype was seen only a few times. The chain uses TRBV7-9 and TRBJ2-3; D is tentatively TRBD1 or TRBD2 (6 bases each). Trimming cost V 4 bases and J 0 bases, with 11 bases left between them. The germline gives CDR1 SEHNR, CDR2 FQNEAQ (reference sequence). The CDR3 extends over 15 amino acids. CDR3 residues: CASSSRGGSTDTQYF. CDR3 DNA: TGTGCCAGCAGCTCAAGAGGGGGGAGCACAGATACGCAGTATTTT.

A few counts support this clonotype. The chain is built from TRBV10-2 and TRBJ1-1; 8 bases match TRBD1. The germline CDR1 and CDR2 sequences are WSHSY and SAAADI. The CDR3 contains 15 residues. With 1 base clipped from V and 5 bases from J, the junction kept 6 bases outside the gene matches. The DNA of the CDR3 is TGCGCCAGCAGTGAGTATAGCAGGGGGCCTACTGAAGCTTTCTTT. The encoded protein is CASSEYSRGPTEAFF.